This T cell receptor (beta chain) was retrieved from a study of CD4 T cells in relation to SARS-CoV-2 and coronaviruses. In the study overall: PBMCs were cultured with antigen for less than twelve days before TCR beta sequencing.

Profiling relied on immunoSEQ multiplex PCR, and the TCRdb table lists in-frame clones only, not all of them. The sample lists 28,000 or so clones, around three quarters seen once, with 10% in the top ten. The CDR3 runs to 14 residues. The V and J ends lost 3 bases and 2 bases, in that order; junction bases with no gene match: 1. The germline gives CDR1 SGHTA, CDR2 FQGNSA. A note on this clone: What it binds is not known.

The unexposed donors gave CD4+ T cells in about 2010-2019, prior to COVID-19. After less than 11 days of culture, CD4+ T cells were isolated. V and J are TRBV7-2 and TRBJ2-5; TRBD2 aligns across 9 bases. Sequencing input: CD4+ T cells from PBMCs, cultured in vitro. The sequence was collected from a human donor in good health. CDR3 sequence (DNA): TGTGCCAGCAGCTTGACTAGCGGACAAGAGACCCAGTACTTC. It is translated as CASSLTSGQETQYF. The variable domain in full, completed from reference TRBV7-2 and TRBJ2-5, reads GAGVSQSPSNKVTEKGKDVELRCDPISGHTALYWYRQSLGQGLEFLIYFQGNSAPDKSGLPSDRFSAERTGGSVSTLTIQRTQQEDSAVYLCASSLTSGQETQYFGPGTRLLVL.